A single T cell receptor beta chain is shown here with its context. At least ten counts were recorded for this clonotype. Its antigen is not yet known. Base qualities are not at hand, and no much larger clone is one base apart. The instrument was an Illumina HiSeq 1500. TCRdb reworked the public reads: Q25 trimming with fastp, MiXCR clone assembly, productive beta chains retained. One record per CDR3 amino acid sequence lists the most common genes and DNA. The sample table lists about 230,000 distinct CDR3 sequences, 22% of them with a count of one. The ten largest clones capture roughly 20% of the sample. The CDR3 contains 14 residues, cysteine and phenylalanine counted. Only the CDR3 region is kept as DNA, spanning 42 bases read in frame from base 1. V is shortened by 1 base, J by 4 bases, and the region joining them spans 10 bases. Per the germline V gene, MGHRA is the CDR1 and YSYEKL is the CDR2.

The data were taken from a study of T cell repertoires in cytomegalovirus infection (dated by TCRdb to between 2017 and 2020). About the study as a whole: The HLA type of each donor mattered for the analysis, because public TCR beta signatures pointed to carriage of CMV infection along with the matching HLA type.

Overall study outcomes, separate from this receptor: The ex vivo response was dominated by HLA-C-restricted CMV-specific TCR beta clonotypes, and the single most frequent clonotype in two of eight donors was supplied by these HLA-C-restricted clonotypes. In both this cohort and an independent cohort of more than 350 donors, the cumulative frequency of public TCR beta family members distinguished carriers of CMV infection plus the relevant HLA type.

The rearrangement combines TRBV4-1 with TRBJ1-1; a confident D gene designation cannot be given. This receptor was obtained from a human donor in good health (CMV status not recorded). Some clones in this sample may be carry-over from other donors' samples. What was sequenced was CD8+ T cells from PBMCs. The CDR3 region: CASSQGRLATEAFF. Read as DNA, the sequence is TGCGCCAGCAGCCAAGGACGTCTCGCCACTGAAGCTTTCTTT.